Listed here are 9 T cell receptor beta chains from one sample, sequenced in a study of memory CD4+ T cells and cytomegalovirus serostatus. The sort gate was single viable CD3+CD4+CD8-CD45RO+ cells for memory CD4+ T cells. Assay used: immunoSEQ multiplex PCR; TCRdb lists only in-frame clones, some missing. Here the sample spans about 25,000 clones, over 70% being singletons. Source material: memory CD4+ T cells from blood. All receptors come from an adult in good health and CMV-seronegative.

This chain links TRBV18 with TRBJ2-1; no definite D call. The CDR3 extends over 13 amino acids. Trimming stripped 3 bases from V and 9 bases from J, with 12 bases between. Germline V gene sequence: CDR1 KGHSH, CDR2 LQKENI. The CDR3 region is CASSPLPGTEQFF. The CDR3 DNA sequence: TGTGCCAGCTCACCGCTTCCTGGCACTGAGCAGTTCTTC.

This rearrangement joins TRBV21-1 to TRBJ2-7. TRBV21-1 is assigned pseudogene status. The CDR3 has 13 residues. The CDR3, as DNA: TGTGCCAGCAGCAAAGTCGGGCGGTACGAGCAGTACTTC. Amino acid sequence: CASSKVGRYEQYF.

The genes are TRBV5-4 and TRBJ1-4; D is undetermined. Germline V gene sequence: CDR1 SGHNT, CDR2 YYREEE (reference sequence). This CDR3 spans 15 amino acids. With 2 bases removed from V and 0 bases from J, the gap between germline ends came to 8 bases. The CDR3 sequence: CASSFSPATNEKLFF. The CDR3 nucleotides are TGTGCCAGCAGCTTTTCCCCTGCAACTAATGAAAAACTGTTTTTT. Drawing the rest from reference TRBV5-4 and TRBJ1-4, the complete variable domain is ETGVTQSPTHLIKTRGQQVTLRCSSQSGHNTVSWYQQALGQGPQFIFQYYREEENGRGNFPPRFSGLQFPNYSSELNVNALELDDSALYLCASSFSPATNEKLFFGSGTQLSVL.

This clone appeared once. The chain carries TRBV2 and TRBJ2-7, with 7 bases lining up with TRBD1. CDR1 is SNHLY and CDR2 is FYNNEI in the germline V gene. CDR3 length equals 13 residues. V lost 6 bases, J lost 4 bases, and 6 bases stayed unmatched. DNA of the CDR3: TGTGCCAGCAGCCGGGACAGAGAATACGAGCAGTACTTC. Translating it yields CASSRDREYEQYF.

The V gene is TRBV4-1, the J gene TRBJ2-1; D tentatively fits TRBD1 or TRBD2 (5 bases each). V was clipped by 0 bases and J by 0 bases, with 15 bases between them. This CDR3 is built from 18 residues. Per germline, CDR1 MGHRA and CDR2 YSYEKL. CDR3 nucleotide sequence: TGCGCCAGCAGCCAAGAAACGTCGGACACTAGCTCCTACAATGAGCAGTTCTTC. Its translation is CASSQETSDTSSYNEQFF.

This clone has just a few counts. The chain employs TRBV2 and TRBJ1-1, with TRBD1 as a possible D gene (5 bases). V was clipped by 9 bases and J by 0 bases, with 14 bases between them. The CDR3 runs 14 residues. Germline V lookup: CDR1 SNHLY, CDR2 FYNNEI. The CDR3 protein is CASKEGTMNTEAFF. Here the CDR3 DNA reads TGTGCCAGTAAGGAGGGGACGATGAACACTGAAGCTTTCTTT.

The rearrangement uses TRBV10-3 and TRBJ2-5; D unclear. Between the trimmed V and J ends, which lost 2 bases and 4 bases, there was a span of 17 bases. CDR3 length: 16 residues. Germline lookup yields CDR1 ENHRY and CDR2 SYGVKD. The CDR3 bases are TGTGCCATCAGTGAGCCCGACTTTTCGGACGGAGAGACCCAGTACTTC. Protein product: CAISEPDFSDGETQYF.

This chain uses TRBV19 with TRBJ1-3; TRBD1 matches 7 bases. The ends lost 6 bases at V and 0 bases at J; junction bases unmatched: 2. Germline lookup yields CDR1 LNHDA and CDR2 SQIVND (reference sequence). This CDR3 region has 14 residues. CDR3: CASRRTGSGNTIYF. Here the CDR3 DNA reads TGTGCCAGTAGGAGGACAGGCTCTGGAAACACCATATATTTT.

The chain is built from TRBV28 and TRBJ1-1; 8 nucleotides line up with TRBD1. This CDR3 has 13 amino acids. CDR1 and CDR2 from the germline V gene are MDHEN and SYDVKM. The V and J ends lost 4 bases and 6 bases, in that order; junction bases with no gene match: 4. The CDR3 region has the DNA TGTGCCAGCAGTTACAGGGGGTCGGCTGAAGCTTTCTTT. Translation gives CASSYRGSAEAFF. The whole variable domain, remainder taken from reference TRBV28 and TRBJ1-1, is DVKVTQSSRYLVKRTGEKVFLECVQDMDHENMFWYRQDPGLGLRLIYFSYDVKMKEKGDIPEGYSVSREKKERFSLILESASTNQTSMYLCASSYRGSAEAFFGQGTRLTVV.